Given below is one TCR beta chain in context. Its target is unknown. This record comes from a study of breast tumors, draining lymph nodes, adjacent tissues. Whole-study findings and limits: Compared with lymph nodes, tumors were less diverse; compared with nontumor tissue, more.

The CDR3 totals 13 residues. The V and J ends lost 3 bases and 11 bases respectively, with 15 bases between them. Germline CDR1 reads SGHTA; CDR2 reads FQGTGA. In TCRdb, the multiplex PCR reads were re-called with MiXCR into one record per CDR3 protein. The sample records about 63,000 distinct CDR3 sequences, less than 60% being singletons. The sample comprised breast tumor tissue. The chain has TRBV7-3 and TRBJ2-3; D is uncertain. The TCR originated in a female donor with breast cancer. Some clones in this sample may be carry-over from other donors' samples. The CDR3 loop is CASSFGRDNEQYF. The DNA of the CDR3 is TGTGCCAGCAGCTTCGGACGAGACAATGAGCAGTATTTT.